The 30 T cell receptor beta chains in this list originate from one sample, sequenced in a study of blood T cell repertoires in COVID-19. Measured with immunoSEQ multiplex PCR; TCRdb has only the in-frame clones, and not every one. The repertoire includes 87,000 or so clones, about nine tenths of them detected once, and over 5% sits in the top ten. Specimen: peripheral blood. Receptors were obtained from a man between 18 and 35 years old with COVID-19, enrolled during active disease.

Only one count was recorded for this clone. The chain uses TRBV19 and TRBJ1-2; D is undetermined. Germline V gene data show CDR1 as LNHDA and CDR2 as SQIVND (reference sequence). The CDR3 extends over 14 amino acids. Deletions cut 8 bases from V and 4 bases from J, with 17 bases between. The CDR3 loop reads CASHPGLLAYGYTF. The CDR3 DNA follows: TGTGCCAGTCACCCAGGCCTCTTGGCCTATGGCTACACCTTC. Based on the CDR3 plus reference TRBV19 and TRBJ1-2, the full variable domain is DGGITQSPKYLFRKEGQNVTLSCEQNLNHDAMYWYRQDPGQGLRLIYYSQIVNDFQKGDIAEGYSVSREKKESFPLTVTSAQKNPTAFYLCASHPGLLAYGYTFGSGTRLTVV.

The chain links TRBV15 to TRBJ1-5; 8 bases are shared with TRBD1. The CDR3 length is 16 residues. CDR1 and CDR2 (germline): LNHNV, YYDKDF (reference sequence). V shed 5 bases, J shed 4 bases, and the junction held 10 bases outside the gene matches. The CDR3 protein is CATSGLTGVGNQPQHF. As DNA, the CDR3 is TGTGCCACCAGCGGGTTGACAGGGGTAGGGAATCAGCCCCAGCATTTT.

The J gene is TRBJ2-7, the V gene TRBV4-1, with 8 bases that match TRBD1. The CDR3 is made up of 16 amino acids. Trimming cost V 0 bases and J 0 bases; bases outside gene matches: 4. Germline values: CDR1 MGHRA, CDR2 YSYEKL. The CDR3 protein is CASSQDKGQGSYEQYF. The CDR3, as DNA: TGCGCCAGCAGCCAAGATAAAGGACAGGGCTCCTACGAGCAGTACTTC.

This chain connects TRBV25-1 to TRBJ2-3; 7 bases line up with TRBD1. Unmatched junction bases numbered 12, after V lost 4 bases and J lost 5 bases. The CDR3 spans 16 residues. Germline CDR1 MGHDK, CDR2 SYGVNS. CDR3 nucleotide sequence: TGTGCCAGCAGTGCCCGAAACCGGGACAGAAGAGATACGCAGTATTTT. Protein product: CASSARNRDRRDTQYF.

This chain connects TRBV4-2 to TRBJ2-1, with a weak D call TRBD1 (7 bases). This CDR3 has 15 residues. Trimming removed 1 base at V and 5 bases at J, with 12 bases between. Germline V gives CDR1 LGHNA, CDR2 YNFKEQ. The CDR3 here is CASSQVAGGHNEQFF. CDR3 sequence (DNA): TGTGCCAGCAGCCAAGTGGCAGGGGGGCACAATGAGCAGTTCTTC.

This clone occurred once. The V gene is TRBV7-9, the J gene TRBJ2-7; 9 bases line up with TRBD2. Germline V CDR1 and CDR2: SEHNR, FQNEAQ (reference sequence). The CDR3 sequence is 18 residues long. V gave up 6 bases and J gave up 0 bases; unmatched junction bases: 15. This chain's CDR3 is CASRSGPASGISSYEQYF. Written as DNA, the CDR3 is TGTGCCAGCAGGTCGGGGCCGGCTAGCGGGATCAGCTCCTACGAGCAGTACTTC.

A word on this clone: The CDR3 does not close with the conserved phenylalanine or tryptophan, likely indicating a read error. Because the CDR3's place on the DNA is in doubt, the DNA is left out and the CDR3 is given as listed by TCRdb. The rearrangement uses TRBV24-1 and TRBJ1-1. The CDR3 is 13 amino acids long, termini counted. In germline, CDR1 is KGHDR, CDR2 SFDVKD. This chain's CDR3 is CATGDSSSFLWTR.

This clone occurred once. V gene TRBV19 combines with J gene TRBJ2-6; maybe TRBD1 (5 bases). The CDR3 has 16 amino acids. V lost 3 bases and J lost 6, with 15 bases in between. Per the germline V gene, CDR1 is LNHDA and CDR2 is SQIVND (reference sequence). The CDR3 protein is CASSIWTRPEANVLTF. CDR3 nucleotides: TGTGCCAGTAGTATCTGGACACGTCCTGAGGCCAACGTCCTGACTTTC.

The rearrangement uses TRBV4-3 and TRBJ2-3; 9 bases agree with TRBD1. The CDR3 consists of 17 residues. J was trimmed by 2 bases and V by 2 bases; bases with no gene match: 8. Germline V gene lookup returns CDR1 LGHNA and CDR2 YSLEER. The CDR3 region is CASSQQVRTGDTDTQYF. DNA of the CDR3: TGCGCCAGCAGCCAACAAGTTCGGACAGGGGACACAGATACGCAGTATTTT.

This clone was recorded once. The chain combines TRBV7-8 with TRBJ2-7, with D perhaps matching TRBD2 (6 bases). The CDR3 is made up of 14 amino acids. Trimming removed 5 bases at V and 7 bases at J, with 18 bases between. From germline, CDR1 is SGHVS and CDR2 FQNEAQ. For the CDR3, the DNA is TGTGCCAGCAGCATAGTAGGAGGGGCGGGGGAGCAGTACTTC. Translating gives CASSIVGGAGEQYF.

This clone was counted a single time. The genes are TRBV15 and TRBJ2-2, with D uncertain. V shed 3 bases and J shed 4 bases, with 15 bases lying between them. CDR3 length equals 16 residues. Germline loops: CDR1 LNHNV, CDR2 YYDKDF (reference sequence). DNA of the CDR3: TGTGCCACCAGCAGCGGCGGTTCGGATGGCACCGGGGAGCTGTTTTTT. Amino acids: CATSSGGSDGTGELFF.

The chain joins TRBV7-9 to TRBJ1-1; 7 bases are shared with TRBD1. The CDR3 totals 14 residues. The V gene end was trimmed by 5 bases and the J gene end by 3 bases; junction bases not matched to a gene: 6. CDR1 and CDR2 from the germline V gene are SEHNR and FQNEAQ (reference sequence). As DNA, the CDR3 is TGTGCCAGCAGCCCCGGGACAGTCCACACTGAAGCTTTCTTT. Translation: CASSPGTVHTEAFF.

The chain combines TRBV10-3 with TRBJ2-5; tentatively, D is TRBD1 (5 bases). Germline-derived CDR1 and CDR2 are ENHRY and SYGVKD. The CDR3 sequence is 14 residues long. V lost 0 bases and J lost 5, with 10 bases in between. The CDR3 loop reads CAISESSGWETQYF. CDR3 sequence (DNA): TGTGCCATCAGTGAGTCTTCAGGGTGGGAGACCCAGTACTTC.

This chain uses TRBV13 with TRBJ2-7, with a possible D match to TRBD2 (5 bases). The CDR3 has 14 amino acids. The germline gives CDR1 PRHDT, CDR2 FYEKMQ (reference sequence). V was pared by 7 bases and J by 6 bases, with 19 bases between. The CDR3 loop is CASTSRRPLSEQYF. CDR3 DNA: TGTGCCAGCACTAGCCGTCGACCCCTCAGCGAGCAGTACTTC.

The J gene is TRBJ2-6, the V gene TRBV29-1; 9 bases fit TRBD1. V gave up 2 bases and J gave up 4 bases; unmatched junction bases: 6. CDR3 size: 16 residues. Looked up from germline, CDR1 is SQVTM and CDR2 is ANQGSEA. The CDR3 coding sequence is TGCAGCGTTGAAAACAGGGGGCTATCAGGGGCCAACGTCCTGACTTTC. Protein sequence: CSVENRGLSGANVLTF. Full variable domain (outside the CDR3, taken from reference TRBV29-1 and TRBJ2-6): SAVISQKPSRDICQRGTSLTIQCQVDSQVTMMFWYRQQPGQSLTLIATANQGSEATYESGFVIDKFPISRPNLTFSTLTVSNMSPEDSSIYLCSVENRGLSGANVLTFGAGSRLTVL.

V is TRBV15 and J is TRBJ2-1; D might be TRBD2 (6 bases). Trimming cost V 0 bases and J 0 bases, with 27 bases left between them. Germline CDR1 is LNHNV and CDR2 is YYDKDF (reference sequence). This CDR3 has 22 residues. CDR3 bases: TGTGCCACCAGCAGAGATTGGGCGAATATTGTTTATTCTAGCGACTCCTACAATGAGCAGTTCTTC. This codes for CATSRDWANIVYSSDSYNEQFF.

The rearrangement joins TRBV15 to TRBJ2-7, with 7 bases matching TRBD2. In germline, CDR1 is LNHNV, CDR2 YYDKDF (reference sequence). This CDR3 is built from 15 residues. J gave up 0 bases and V 0 bases, and 2 bases lay outside the gene matches. The CDR3 is CATSRDRGSSYEQYF. The CDR3 nucleotides are TGTGCCACCAGCAGAGATCGCGGGAGCTCCTACGAGCAGTACTTC.

This clone showed up just once. V is TRBV28 and J is TRBJ2-7; 7 nucleotides agree with TRBD1. The CDR3 loop spans 19 amino acids. Germline CDR1 MDHEN, CDR2 SYDVKM. V lost 1 base and J lost 4; bases outside the gene matches: 19. The CDR3 bases are TGTGCCAGCAGTTTATATACCCCGCTTCTTTCAGGGGGTAGATACGAGCAGTACTTC. Translated, it gives CASSLYTPLLSGGRYEQYF.

This clone was detected once. V gene TRBV2 combines with J gene TRBJ2-2; maybe TRBD1 (6 bases). V was shortened by 4 bases and J by 4 bases, with 13 bases between the two germline ends. CDR1 and CDR2 (germline): SNHLY, FYNNEI. This CDR3 comprises 15 residues. Written as DNA, the CDR3 is TGTGCCAGCAGTGTCTATAGCAGGGGCACCGGGGAGCTGTTTTTT. Amino acid sequence: CASSVYSRGTGELFF. The whole variable domain, filled in from reference TRBV2 and TRBJ2-2, reads EPEVTQTPSHQVTQMGQEVILRCVPISNHLYFYWYRQILGQKVEFLVSFYNNEISEKSEIFDDQFSVERPDGSNFTLKIRSTKLEDSAMYFCASSVYSRGTGELFFGEGSRLTVL.

This clone is a singleton in its sample. This sequence joins TRBV19 and TRBJ1-1; tentatively, D is TRBD1 (6 bases). The germline V and J ends were trimmed by 5 bases and 2 bases, with 15 bases remaining between them. Germline V CDR1 and CDR2: LNHDA, SQIVND (reference sequence). CDR3 length equals 15 residues. CDR3 nucleotides: TGTGCCAGTAGTCCCCGGGACACGGTTAACACTGAAGCTTTCTTT. It is translated as CASSPRDTVNTEAFF.

This clone was seen a few times. The rearrangement joins TRBV27 to TRBJ2-7, with TRBD2 identical over 8 bases. The V gene end was trimmed by 4 bases and the J gene end by 4 bases; junction bases not matched to a gene: 6. The CDR3 has 14 amino acids. CDR1 and CDR2 from the germline V gene are MNHEY and SMNVEV (reference sequence). CDR3 in amino acids: CASSSGLGPYEQYF. The CDR3 DNA sequence: TGTGCCAGCAGTTCGGGACTAGGACCTTACGAGCAGTACTTC.

The chain joins TRBV10-3 to TRBJ1-6; TRBD1 agrees at 7 bases. The CDR3 covers 14 residues. V was clipped by 6 bases and J by 2 bases; unmatched bases: 1. Germline-derived CDR1 and CDR2 are ENHRY and SYGVKD. The CDR3 region has the DNA TGTGCCATCAGAGGGACAGCCTATAATTCACCCCTCCACTTT. It is translated as CAIRGTAYNSPLHF.

This sequence joins TRBV6-5 and TRBJ2-7; tentatively, D is TRBD2 (5 bases). V lost 2 bases and J 5 bases, leaving 16 bases between the germline ends. CDR1 is MNHEY, CDR2 SVGAGI, per germline. The CDR3 has 15 amino acids. The CDR3 sequence is CASSYAGGSVNEQYF. CDR3 coding DNA: TGTGCCAGCAGTTACGCAGGAGGATCGGTGAACGAGCAGTACTTC.

The table lists this clone with a count of one. CDR3 loop: CASSGKGARKETQYF. CDR3 coding DNA: TGTGCCAGCAGCGGGAAGGGGGCTAGAAAAGAGACCCAGTACTTC. The chain couples TRBV9 to TRBJ2-5, with 7 bases identical to TRBD1. V dropped 3 bases and J dropped 3; count of bases not matched to a gene: 8. The CDR3 consists of 15 residues. CDR1 SGDLS and CDR2 YYNGEE come from the germline V gene.

This clone appeared once. This sequence joins TRBV25-1 and TRBJ2-2; maybe TRBD2 (6 bases). Germline loops: CDR1 MGHDK, CDR2 SYGVNS. The CDR3 totals 15 residues. Trimming took 4 bases from V and 6 from J, leaving 15 bases between them. CDR3 in DNA: TGTGCCAGCAGTGGAACCTGGGGGGTGTCCGGGGAGCTGTTTTTT. It encodes CASSGTWGVSGELFF.

This rearrangement joins TRBV7-9 to TRBJ2-1, with TRBD2 identical over 12 bases. J was trimmed by 7 bases and V by 3 bases; bases with no gene match: 7. The germline gives CDR1 SEHNR, CDR2 FQNEAQ (reference sequence). The CDR3 has 16 amino acids. The CDR3 sequence: CASSFTSGRRWNEQFF. DNA of the CDR3: TGTGCCAGCAGCTTTACTAGCGGGAGGCGATGGAATGAGCAGTTCTTC. The entire variable domain, with the rest obtained from reference TRBV7-9 and TRBJ2-1, is as follows: DTGVSQNPRHKITKRGQNVTFRCDPISEHNRLYWYRQTLGQGPEFLTYFQNEAQLEKSRLLSDRFSAERPKGSFSTLEIQRTEQGDSAMYLCASSFTSGRRWNEQFFGPGTRLTVL.

This clone was seen just once. This chain joins TRBV7-9 and TRBJ2-7; possibly TRBD2 for D (5 bases). Trimming left V 4 bases short and J 2 bases short, with 15 bases between. This CDR3 comprises 15 residues. CDR1 and CDR2 from the germline V gene are SEHNR and FQNEAQ (reference sequence). This CDR3 is CASSSGRDGAYEQYF. The CDR3 nucleotides are TGTGCCAGCAGCTCGGGAAGGGATGGAGCCTACGAGCAGTACTTC. Filled out from reference TRBV7-9 and TRBJ2-7, the complete variable domain reads DTGVSQNPRHKITKRGQNVTFRCDPISEHNRLYWYRQTLGQGPEFLTYFQNEAQLEKSRLLSDRFSAERPKGSFSTLEIQRTEQGDSAMYLCASSSGRDGAYEQYFGPGTRLTVT.

V is TRBV28 and J is TRBJ2-7; D perhaps matches TRBD1 (6 bases). The CDR3 totals 14 residues. CDR1 and CDR2 from the germline V gene are MDHEN and SYDVKM. Trimming pared 5 bases from V and 2 bases from J, leaving 13 bases between. The CDR3 is CASSIHRETYEQYF. The CDR3 DNA follows: TGTGCCAGCAGTATCCACAGGGAAACCTACGAGCAGTACTTC.

The chain recombines TRBV7-2 with TRBJ2-7, with 15 bases matching TRBD2. Trimming at V came to 5 bases and at J to 12 bases, leaving 11 bases not matched to a gene. CDR1 is SGHTA and CDR2 is FQGNSA in the germline V gene. The CDR3 covers 15 residues. Here the CDR3 DNA reads TGTGCCAGCAGCCGGACCGGGACTAGCGGGGGGCTTTGGTACTTC. The encoded protein is CASSRTGTSGGLWYF.

The chain uses TRBV19 and TRBJ2-7; 11 nucleotides match TRBD2. The CDR3 has 14 residues. Germline V gives CDR1 LNHDA, CDR2 SQIVND (reference sequence). V shed 5 bases and J 6 bases; nucleotides not matched to a gene: 6. This CDR3 reads CASSVEGTSGEQYF. For the CDR3, the DNA is TGTGCCAGTAGTGTGGAAGGGACTAGCGGCGAGCAGTACTTC.